Shown below are 24 T cell receptor beta chains from a single sample sequenced in a study of blood T cell repertoires in COVID-19. Produced via immunoSEQ multiplex PCR; TCRdb's table is partial and in-frame only. This table has about 200,000 clones, roughly 90% appearing once. The sample comprised PBMCs or T cells enriched from blood (not recorded which). The receptor set was obtained from a woman between 18 and 30 years old who had recovered from COVID-19.

The chain links TRBV2 to TRBJ1-5; D might be TRBD1 (5 bases). This CDR3 comprises 14 residues. Deletions cut 7 bases from V and 7 bases from J, with 17 bases between. Looked up from germline, CDR1 is SNHLY and CDR2 is FYNNEI. CDR3 DNA: TGTGCCAGCACGGACCAGGGAAAGAGGCAGCCCCAGCATTTT. This sequence encodes CASTDQGKRQPQHF.

CDR3 nucleotides: TGTGCCAGCAGCTGGACTGCACTTTTTGGCTACACCTTC. Residues: CASSWTALFGYTF. This chain links TRBV6-5 with TRBJ1-2, with unresolved D. The germline V gene has CDR1 MNHEY and CDR2 SVGAGI. The V gene lost 6 bases and the J gene lost 7 bases, with 15 bases spanning the gap. The CDR3 totals 13 residues.

The genes are TRBV9 and TRBJ1-2, with 9 bases identical to TRBD1. After removal of 0 bases from V and 3 bases from J, the junction contained 3 bases not matched to a gene. The length of the CDR3 is 15 residues. Germline V CDR1 and CDR2: SGDLS, YYNGEE. The CDR3 protein is CASSVDTGGDYGYTF. CDR3 DNA: TGTGCCAGCAGCGTAGATACAGGGGGCGACTATGGCTACACCTTC.

The chain links TRBV7-9 to TRBJ2-5, with D perhaps TRBD2 (5 bases). With 4 bases removed from V and 7 bases from J, the gap between germline ends came to 13 bases. The V gene's germline CDR1 is SEHNR and CDR2 FQNEAQ (reference sequence). The CDR3 totals 13 residues. CDR3 sequence (DNA): TGTGCCAGCAGCTCCGACGGGGTCGGGACCCAGTACTTC. Its protein is CASSSDGVGTQYF.

The rearrangement uses TRBV7-9 and TRBJ2-7; a weak D match, TRBD2 (6 bases). V was shortened by 1 base and J by 0 bases, with 7 bases between the two germline ends. Germline CDR1 SEHNR, CDR2 FQNEAQ (reference sequence). The CDR3 consists of 14 residues. In nucleotides, the CDR3 is TGTGCCAGCAGCTTAGTGGGGGGCTCCTACGAGCAGTACTTC. Its translation is CASSLVGGSYEQYF.

The count of this clone is one. The chain uses TRBV6-1 and TRBJ1-2; 9 bases match TRBD1. CDR1 is MNHNS, CDR2 SASEGT, per germline. CDR3 length equals 16 residues. Losses at the gene ends were 2 bases for V and 7 bases for J; bases not matched to a gene: 11. Written as DNA, the CDR3 is TGTGCCAGCAGTGAAAGTATGGGACAGGGTCGGATTGGCTACACCTTC. Amino acids: CASSESMGQGRIGYTF.

The J gene is TRBJ1-2, the V gene TRBV5-1, with 10 positions matching TRBD1. Losses at the gene ends were 4 bases for V and 4 bases for J; bases not matched to a gene: 10. Germline V gene data show CDR1 as SGHRS and CDR2 as YFSETQ. The CDR3 spans 16 residues. CDR3 residues: CASSRTGGQMGYGYTF. The DNA for the CDR3 is TGCGCCAGCAGCCGGACAGGGGGTCAAATGGGCTATGGCTACACCTTC.

This sequence joins TRBV9 and TRBJ2-1; a possible D gene is TRBD2 (5 bases). The CDR3 is 14 amino acids. The germline V gene has CDR1 SGDLS and CDR2 YYNGEE. With 0 bases removed from V and 9 bases from J, the gap between germline ends came to 13 bases. The CDR3 DNA is TGTGCCAGCAGCGTAGATCCTCCCGCGGGTGAGCAGTTCTTC. Translation gives CASSVDPPAGEQFF.

The table lists this clone with a count of one. The CDR3 DNA reads TGCGCCAGCGGGGGCGTTATCGAGGCCTACAATGAGCAGTTCTTC. It yields the protein CASGGVIEAYNEQFF. The gene calls are TRBV5-1 and TRBJ2-1, with D perhaps TRBD1 (6 bases). This CDR3 region has 15 residues. V was cut by 7 bases and J by 2 bases, with 16 bases left in between. From germline, CDR1 is SGHRS and CDR2 YFSETQ.

The rearrangement joins TRBV4-1 to TRBJ2-5; 8 bases are shared with TRBD2. Germline V gives CDR1 MGHRA, CDR2 YSYEKL. J gave up 4 bases and V 2 bases, and 12 bases lay outside the gene matches. This CDR3 has 17 residues. The CDR3 DNA reads TGCGCCAGCAGCCAAAGGGACGGACGACTAGCGTCAGAGACCCAGTACTTC. This sequence encodes CASSQRDGRLASETQYF.

V usage is TRBV2 and J usage is TRBJ2-2, with D uncertain. The CDR3 sequence is 15 residues long. Germline V lookup: CDR1 SNHLY, CDR2 FYNNEI. Trimming cost V 2 bases and J 6 bases, with 13 bases left between them. CDR3 sequence reads: CASSETGLGSGELFF. As DNA, the CDR3 is TGTGCCAGCAGTGAAACTGGCCTGGGCTCCGGGGAGCTGTTTTTT.

The J gene is TRBJ2-1, the V gene TRBV5-1; no clear D. This CDR3 comprises 14 residues. V was clipped by 4 bases and J by 4 bases, with 12 bases between them. Per germline, CDR1 SGHRS and CDR2 YFSETQ. In nucleotides, the CDR3 is TGCGCCAGCAGCCTGCAACAACTATACAATGAGCAGTTCTTC. Protein: CASSLQQLYNEQFF.

This chain connects TRBV28 to TRBJ2-5; TRBD2 matches at 8 bases. J was trimmed by 4 bases and V by 7 bases; bases with no gene match: 11. Germline CDR1 reads MDHEN; CDR2 reads SYDVKM. The CDR3 is 15 amino acids. The CDR3 bases are TGTGCCAGCACTCCCGGGGGACTAGGAGGAGAGACCCAGTACTTC. Its translation is CASTPGGLGGETQYF.

The J gene is TRBJ1-1, the V gene TRBV27; possibly TRBD1 for D (6 bases). Trimming removed 0 bases at V and 5 bases at J, with 10 bases between. Germline CDR1 reads MNHEY; CDR2 reads SMNVEV (reference sequence). The CDR3 runs 14 residues. The CDR3 sequence: CASSLSGGGTEAFF. As DNA, the CDR3 is TGTGCCAGCAGTTTATCAGGGGGAGGGACTGAAGCTTTCTTT.

V and J are TRBV21-1 and TRBJ2-7; the table gives TRBD1 as D, unverified against the DNA. TRBV21-1 is described as a pseudogene. This CDR3 has 15 residues. CDR3 amino acids: CASSLRVDRAYEQYF. CDR3 sequence (DNA): TGTGCCAGCAGCCTGAGAGTAGACAGGGCCTACGAGCAGTACTTC.

CDR3 region: CSASKQGGEKLFF. The CDR3 DNA is TGCAGTGCTAGTAAACAGGGCGGGGAAAAACTGTTTTTT. The rearrangement links TRBV20-1 to TRBJ1-4, with D possibly TRBD1 on 6 matching bases. The ends were cut back, 3 bases at V and 8 bases at J, with 13 bases in the middle. Germline V gene lookup returns CDR1 DFQATT and CDR2 SNEGSKA (reference sequence). The CDR3 is 13 residues long.

This clone was counted only a few times. V gene TRBV20-1 combines with J gene TRBJ1-1; D is possibly TRBD1 (5 bases). The CDR3 consists of 15 residues. CDR1 DFQATT and CDR2 SNEGSKA come from the germline V gene (reference sequence). Trimming stripped 3 bases from V and 1 base from J, with 15 bases between. The CDR3 is CSASGGGRGNTEAFF. The CDR3 region has the DNA TGCAGTGCTAGTGGGGGTGGGAGGGGGAACACTGAAGCTTTCTTT.

The rearrangement joins TRBV25-1 to TRBJ1-2; 8 bases line up with TRBD1. Trimming at V came to 4 bases and at J to 3 bases, leaving 16 bases not matched to a gene. Germline V CDR1 and CDR2: MGHDK, SYGVNS. This CDR3 contains 18 residues. CDR3 loop: CASSAAPGQANRDYGYTF. In DNA form, the CDR3 reads TGTGCCAGCAGTGCGGCTCCGGGACAGGCGAACAGGGACTATGGCTACACCTTC.

The chain uses TRBV7-3 and TRBJ2-3; 9 bases match TRBD2. With 3 bases clipped from V and 4 bases from J, the junction kept 5 bases outside the gene matches. The germline gives CDR1 SGHTA, CDR2 FQGTGA. CDR3 size: 15 residues. Here the CDR3 reads CASSFGRGGPDTQYF. The CDR3, as DNA: TGTGCCAGCAGCTTCGGGCGGGGGGGCCCAGATACGCAGTATTTT.

This chain connects TRBV7-9 to TRBJ2-1; TRBD2 matches at 7 bases. V gave up 5 bases and J gave up 1 base; unmatched junction bases: 11. CDR1 and CDR2 (germline): SEHNR, FQNEAQ (reference sequence). CDR3 size: 17 residues. In DNA, the CDR3 is TGTGCCAGCAGCCCCAGGGCCGGTAGCGGGTCCTACAATGAGCAGTTCTTC. This gives the protein CASSPRAGSGSYNEQFF.

The J gene is TRBJ1-5, the V gene TRBV27, with 7 positions matching TRBD1. This CDR3 contains 14 residues. Looked up from germline, CDR1 is MNHEY and CDR2 is SMNVEV (reference sequence). Unmatched junction bases numbered 5, after V lost 2 bases and J lost 7 bases. Written as DNA, the CDR3 is TGTGCCAGCAGTTTAGACAGGGCGAGGCAGCCCCAGCATTTT. Amino acid sequence: CASSLDRARQPQHF.

The gene calls are TRBV28 and TRBJ1-1; possibly TRBD1 for D (6 bases). There are 16 residues in the CDR3. Trimming took 4 bases from V and 0 from J, leaving 15 bases between them. Germline-derived CDR1 and CDR2 are MDHEN and SYDVKM. CDR3 bases: TGTGCCAGCAGTTCCCGGGACACGGGAATGAACACTGAAGCTTTCTTT. Protein sequence: CASSSRDTGMNTEAFF.

The genes are TRBV13 and TRBJ2-1; D remains unclear. CDR1 PRHDT and CDR2 FYEKMQ come from the germline V gene (reference sequence). V lost 8 bases and J lost 9, with 11 bases in between. The CDR3 totals 11 residues. The CDR3 coding sequence is TGTGCCAGCCTACGTAGGAGTGAGCAGTTCTTC. The encoded protein is CASLRRSEQFF.

This chain joins TRBV5-1 and TRBJ1-2, with TRBD1 matching over 9 bases. The CDR3 consists of 17 residues. Unmatched junction bases numbered 18, after V lost 5 bases and J lost 7 bases. Germline V gives CDR1 SGHRS, CDR2 YFSETQ. This chain's CDR3 is CASSDVSGGQGLSGYTF. CDR3 DNA: TGCGCCAGCAGTGACGTTAGCGGTGGACAGGGGCTCTCTGGCTACACCTTC.